This T cell receptor (beta chain) came from a study of shared clonotypes between healthy human individuals. Produced via immunoSEQ multiplex PCR; TCRdb's table is partial and in-frame only. The sample yields some 1,600,000 clones, 98% seen once. Germline V lookup: CDR1 SQVTM, CDR2 ANQGSEA. Deletions cut 7 bases from V and 3 bases from J, with 10 bases between. The CDR3 is 11 residues long. This TCR was sampled from a man aged 25 to 45 in good health. The rearrangement uses TRBV29-1 and TRBJ2-7; D gene unclear. The sample comprised naive CD4+ T cells sorted from blood. Documented subset: CD45RA+ positively selected. CDR3 region: CSAVLLYEQYF. The CDR3 nucleotides are TGCAGCGCCGTACTACTCTACGAGCAGTACTTC.